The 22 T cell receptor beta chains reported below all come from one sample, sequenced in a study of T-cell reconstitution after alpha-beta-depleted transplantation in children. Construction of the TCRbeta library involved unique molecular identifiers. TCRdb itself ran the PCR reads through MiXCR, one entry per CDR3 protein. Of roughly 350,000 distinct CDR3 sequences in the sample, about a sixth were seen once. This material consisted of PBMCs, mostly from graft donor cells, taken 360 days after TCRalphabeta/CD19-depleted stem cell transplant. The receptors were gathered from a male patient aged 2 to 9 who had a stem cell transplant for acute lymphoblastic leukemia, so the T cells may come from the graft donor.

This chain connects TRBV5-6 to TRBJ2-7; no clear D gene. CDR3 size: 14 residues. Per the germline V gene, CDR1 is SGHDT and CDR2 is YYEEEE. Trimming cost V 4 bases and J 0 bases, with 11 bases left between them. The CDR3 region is CASSRRTASYEQYF. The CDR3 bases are TGTGCCAGCAGCAGGAGAACGGCCTCCTACGAGCAGTACTTC.

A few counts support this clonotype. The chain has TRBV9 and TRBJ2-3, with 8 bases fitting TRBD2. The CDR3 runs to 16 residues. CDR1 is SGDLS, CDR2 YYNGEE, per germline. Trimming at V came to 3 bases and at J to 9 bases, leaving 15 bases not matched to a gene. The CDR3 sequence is CASSDPLFSGNPTQYF. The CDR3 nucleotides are TGTGCCAGCAGCGACCCCCTTTTTAGCGGGAACCCAACGCAGTATTTT. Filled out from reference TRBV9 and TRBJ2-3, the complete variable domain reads DSGVTQTPKHLITATGQRVTLRCSPRSGDLSVYWYQQSLDQGLQFLIQYYNGEERAKGNILERFSAQQFPDLHSELNLSSLELGDSALYFCASSDPLFSGNPTQYFGPGTRLTVL.

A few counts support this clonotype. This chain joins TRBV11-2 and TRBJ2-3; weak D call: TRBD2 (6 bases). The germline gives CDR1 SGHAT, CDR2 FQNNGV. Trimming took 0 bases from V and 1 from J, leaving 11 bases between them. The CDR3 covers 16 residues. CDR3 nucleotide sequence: TGTGCCAGCAGCTTAGAATCCTGGGGGGGCACAGATACGCAGTATTTT. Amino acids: CASSLESWGGTDTQYF.

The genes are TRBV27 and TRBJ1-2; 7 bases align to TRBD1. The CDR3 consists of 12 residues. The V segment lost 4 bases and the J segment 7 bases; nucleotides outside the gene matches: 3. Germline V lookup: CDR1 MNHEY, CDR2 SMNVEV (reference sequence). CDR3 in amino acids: CASSSRGGGYTF. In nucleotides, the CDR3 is TGTGCCAGCAGTTCCAGGGGGGGTGGCTACACCTTC.

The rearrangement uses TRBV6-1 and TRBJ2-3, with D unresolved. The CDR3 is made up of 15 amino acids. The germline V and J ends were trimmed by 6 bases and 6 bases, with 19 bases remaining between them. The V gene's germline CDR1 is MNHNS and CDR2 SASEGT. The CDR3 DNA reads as TGTGCCAGCAGGCCCCTCGGATTAGTCCGTGATACGCAGTATTTT. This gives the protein CASRPLGLVRDTQYF.

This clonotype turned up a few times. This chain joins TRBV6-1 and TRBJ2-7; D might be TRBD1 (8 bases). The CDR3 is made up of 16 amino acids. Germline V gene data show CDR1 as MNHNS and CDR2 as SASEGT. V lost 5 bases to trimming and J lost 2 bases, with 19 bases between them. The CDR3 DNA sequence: TGTGCCAGCAGTACAGGGGGATTAGCGGGCGCCTACGAGCAGTACTTC. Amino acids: CASSTGGLAGAYEQYF.

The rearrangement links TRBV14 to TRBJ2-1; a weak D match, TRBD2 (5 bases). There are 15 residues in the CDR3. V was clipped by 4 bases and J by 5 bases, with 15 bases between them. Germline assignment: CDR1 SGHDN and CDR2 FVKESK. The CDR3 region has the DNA TGTGCCAGCAGCCGACGGGGTTATTGGGACAATGAGCAGTTCTTC. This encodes CASSRRGYWDNEQFF.

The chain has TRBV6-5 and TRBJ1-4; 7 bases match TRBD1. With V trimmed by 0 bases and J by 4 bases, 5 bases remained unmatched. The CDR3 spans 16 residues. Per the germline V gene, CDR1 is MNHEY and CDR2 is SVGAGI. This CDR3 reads CASSYSRGRLNEKLFF. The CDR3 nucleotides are TGTGCCAGCAGTTACTCCAGGGGGAGGCTTAATGAAAAACTGTTTTTT.

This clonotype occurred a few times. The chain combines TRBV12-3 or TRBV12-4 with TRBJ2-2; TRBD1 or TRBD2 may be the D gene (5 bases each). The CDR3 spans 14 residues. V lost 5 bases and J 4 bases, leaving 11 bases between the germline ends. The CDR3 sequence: CASSPGPSTGELFF. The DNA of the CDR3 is TGTGCCAGCAGTCCGGGACCCAGCACCGGGGAGCTGTTTTTT.

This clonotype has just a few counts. CDR3 amino acids: CASGLGPGSMVTDTQYF. In DNA form, the CDR3 reads TGTGCTAGTGGTTTGGGGCCCGGGAGCATGGTCACAGATACGCAGTATTTT. The chain joins TRBV12-5 to TRBJ2-3; TRBD2 might be the D (6 bases). This CDR3 contains 17 residues. V was pared by 1 base and J by 2 bases, with 16 bases between. Germline-derived CDR1 and CDR2 are LGHNT and FRNRAP.

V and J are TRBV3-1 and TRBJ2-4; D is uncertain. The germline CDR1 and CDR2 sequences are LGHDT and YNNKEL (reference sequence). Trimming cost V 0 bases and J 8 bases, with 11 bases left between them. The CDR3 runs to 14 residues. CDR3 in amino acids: CASSQDRRPYIQYF. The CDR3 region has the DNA TGTGCCAGCAGCCAAGATCGTAGGCCGTACATTCAGTACTTC.

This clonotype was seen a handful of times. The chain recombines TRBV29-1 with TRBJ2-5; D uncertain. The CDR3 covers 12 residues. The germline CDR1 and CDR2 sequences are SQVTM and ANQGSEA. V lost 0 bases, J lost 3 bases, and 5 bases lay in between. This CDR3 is CSVEDEKETQYF. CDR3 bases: TGCAGCGTTGAAGACGAAAAAGAGACCCAGTACTTC.

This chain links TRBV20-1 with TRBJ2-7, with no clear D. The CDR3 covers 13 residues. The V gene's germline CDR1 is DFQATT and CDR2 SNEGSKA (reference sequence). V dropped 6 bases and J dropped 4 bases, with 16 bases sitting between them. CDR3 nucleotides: TGCAGTGCCTGGACCTCTCCCCAGTACGAGCAGTACTTC. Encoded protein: CSAWTSPQYEQYF.

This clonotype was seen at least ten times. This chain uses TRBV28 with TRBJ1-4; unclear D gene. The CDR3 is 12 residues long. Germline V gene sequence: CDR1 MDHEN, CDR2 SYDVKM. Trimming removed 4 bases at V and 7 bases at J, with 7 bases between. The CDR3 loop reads CASSWSGEKLFF. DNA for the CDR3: TGTGCCAGCAGTTGGAGCGGTGAAAAACTGTTTTTT.

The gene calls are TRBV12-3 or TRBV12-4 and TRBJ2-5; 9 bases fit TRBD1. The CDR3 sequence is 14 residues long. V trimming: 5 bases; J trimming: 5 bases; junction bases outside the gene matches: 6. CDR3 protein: CASSIRQGGETQYF. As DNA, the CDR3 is TGTGCCAGCAGTATCCGACAGGGGGGGGAGACCCAGTACTTC.

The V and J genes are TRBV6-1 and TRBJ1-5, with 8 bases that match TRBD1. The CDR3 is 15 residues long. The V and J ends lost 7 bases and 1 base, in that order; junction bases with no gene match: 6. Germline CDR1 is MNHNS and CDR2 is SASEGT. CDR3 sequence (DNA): TGTGCCAGCACTCCAAGGACAGGGAGCAATCAGCCCCAGCATTTT. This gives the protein CASTPRTGSNQPQHF.

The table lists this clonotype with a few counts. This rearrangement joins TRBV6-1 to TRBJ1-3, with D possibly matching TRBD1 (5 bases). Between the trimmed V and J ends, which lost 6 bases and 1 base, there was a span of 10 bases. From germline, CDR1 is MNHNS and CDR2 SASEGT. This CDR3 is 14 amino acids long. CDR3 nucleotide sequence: TGTGCCAGCAGCCGCGGACATTCTGGAAACACCATATATTTT. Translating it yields CASSRGHSGNTIYF.

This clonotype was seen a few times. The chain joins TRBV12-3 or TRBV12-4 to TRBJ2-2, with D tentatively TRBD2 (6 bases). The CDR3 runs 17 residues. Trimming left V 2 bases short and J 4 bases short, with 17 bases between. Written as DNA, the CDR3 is TGTGCCAGCAGTTTAATGGAGGGTAAAAGAGGCACCGGGGAGCTGTTTTTT. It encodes CASSLMEGKRGTGELFF.

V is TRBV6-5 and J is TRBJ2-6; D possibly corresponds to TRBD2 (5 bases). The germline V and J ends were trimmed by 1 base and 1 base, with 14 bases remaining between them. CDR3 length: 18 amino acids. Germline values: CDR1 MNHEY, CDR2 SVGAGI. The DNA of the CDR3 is TGTGCCAGCAGTTACTGGGCAGGTCGGACTTCTGGGGCCAACGTCCTGACTTTC. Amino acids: CASSYWAGRTSGANVLTF.

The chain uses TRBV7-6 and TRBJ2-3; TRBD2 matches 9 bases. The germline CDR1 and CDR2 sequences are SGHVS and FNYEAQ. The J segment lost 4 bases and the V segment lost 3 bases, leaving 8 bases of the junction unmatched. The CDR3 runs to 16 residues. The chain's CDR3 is CASSFRLAEKADTQYF. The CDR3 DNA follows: TGTGCCAGCAGCTTCCGACTAGCGGAAAAGGCAGATACGCAGTATTTT.

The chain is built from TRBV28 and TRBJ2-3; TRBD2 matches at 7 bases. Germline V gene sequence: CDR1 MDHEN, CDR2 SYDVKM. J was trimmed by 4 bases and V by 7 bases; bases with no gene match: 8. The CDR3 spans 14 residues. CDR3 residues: CASNPSGPPDTQYF. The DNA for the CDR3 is TGTGCCAGCAACCCTAGCGGACCCCCAGATACGCAGTATTTT.

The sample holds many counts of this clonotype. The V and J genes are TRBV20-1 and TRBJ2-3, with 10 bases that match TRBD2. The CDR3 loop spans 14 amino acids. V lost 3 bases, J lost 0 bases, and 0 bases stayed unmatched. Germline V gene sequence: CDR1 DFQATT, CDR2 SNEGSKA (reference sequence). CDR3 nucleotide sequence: TGCAGTGCTAGGACTAGCGGGAGCACAGATACGCAGTATTTT. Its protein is CSARTSGSTDTQYF.